The T cell receptor (beta chain) under discussion was sequenced for a study of T cell repertoires in cytomegalovirus infection. Across the study: Carrying CMV and the relevant HLA type showed in public TCR beta signatures. Study findings and constraints: The cumulative frequency of public TCR beta families identified carriers of CMV plus the relevant HLA.

TCRdb reanalysed the reads using MiXCR and keeps one entry per CDR3 protein. This table holds approximately 320,000 distinct CDR3 sequences, around 9.5% found once. This clonotype occurred a few times. The antigen is undetermined. CDR1 MDHEN and CDR2 SYDVKM come from the germline V gene. The CDR3 is made up of 15 amino acids. V lost 2 bases, J lost 8 bases, and 9 bases stayed unmatched. This receptor was taken from a human donor in good health (CMV status not recorded). Some clones in this sample may be carry-over from other donors' samples. Sequencing input: PBMCs. The V call is TRBV28, the J call TRBJ2-1, with 7 bases lining up with TRBD2. This chain's CDR3 is CASSLPPAGSHEQFF. CDR3 bases: TGTGCCAGCAGTTTACCCCCAGCGGGGAGCCATGAGCAGTTCTTC.